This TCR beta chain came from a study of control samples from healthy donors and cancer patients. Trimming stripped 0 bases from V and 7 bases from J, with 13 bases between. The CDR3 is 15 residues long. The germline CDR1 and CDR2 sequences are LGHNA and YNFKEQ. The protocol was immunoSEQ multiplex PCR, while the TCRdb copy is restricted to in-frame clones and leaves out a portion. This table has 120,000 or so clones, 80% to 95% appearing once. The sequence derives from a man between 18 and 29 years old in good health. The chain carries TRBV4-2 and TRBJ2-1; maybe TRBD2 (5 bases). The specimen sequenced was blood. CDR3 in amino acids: CASSQDRASFNEQFF. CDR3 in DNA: TGTGCCAGCAGCCAAGATAGGGCTAGCTTTAATGAGCAGTTCTTC.